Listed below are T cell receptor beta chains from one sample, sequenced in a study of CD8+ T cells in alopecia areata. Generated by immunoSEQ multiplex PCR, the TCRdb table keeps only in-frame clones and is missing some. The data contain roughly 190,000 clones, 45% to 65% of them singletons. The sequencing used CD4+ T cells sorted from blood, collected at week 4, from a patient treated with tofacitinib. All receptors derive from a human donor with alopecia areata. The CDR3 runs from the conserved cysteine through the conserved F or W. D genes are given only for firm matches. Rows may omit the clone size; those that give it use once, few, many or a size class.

CASSPLLRARDRRGYTF	TGTGCCAGCAGTCCTCTACTGAGGGCCCGGGACAGGCGCGGCTACACCTTC	TRBJ1-2	TRBD1	TRBV2	.
CASSPEAMNTEAFF	TGCGCCAGCAGCCCGGAGGCTATGAACACTGAAGCTTTCTTT	TRBJ1-1	.	TRBV5-1	.
CAWSEWVLGNEQFF	TGTGCCTGGTCCGAGTGGGTACTAGGGAATGAGCAGTTCTTC	TRBJ2-1	.	TRBV30	.
CASSLKSLTPGELFF	TGTGCCAGCAGCTTAAAGTCACTTACCCCCGGGGAGCTGTTTTTT	TRBJ2-2	.	TRBV7-2	.
CATSSQVNSPLHF	TGTGCCACCAGCAGCCAGGTTAATTCACCCCTCCACTTT	TRBJ1-6	.	TRBV15	.
CASTDLITGEGREQFF	TGTGCCAGCACCGACCTCATAACAGGGGAGGGCCGTGAGCAGTTCTTC	TRBJ2-1	.	TRBV14	few
CASSGDRDLYGYTF	TGTGCCAGCTCCGGGGACAGGGACCTCTATGGCTACACCTTC	TRBJ1-2	TRBD1	TRBV6-6	.
CASADQGSGNTIYF	TGCGCCAGCGCCGACCAGGGGTCTGGAAACACCATATATTTT	TRBJ1-3	.	TRBV5-1	.
CSVGDSSSEQYF	TGCAGCGTTGGGGACAGCAGTTCCGAGCAGTACTTC	TRBJ2-7	TRBD1	TRBV29-1	.
CASSSERGNSPLHF	TGTGCCAGCTCCTCCGAAAGAGGGAATTCACCCCTCCACTTT	TRBJ1-6	.	TRBV18	few
CASSVGQDTEAFF	TGTGCCAGCAGCGTAGGACAGGACACTGAAGCTTTCTTT	TRBJ1-1	.	TRBV9	.
CASSGTGIDGANVLTF	TGCGCCAGCAGCGGTACAGGGATCGATGGGGCCAACGTCCTGACTTTC	TRBJ2-6	.	TRBV5-1	.
CAFDRGSYEQYF	TGTGCCTTTGACAGGGGCTCCTACGAGCAGTACTTC	TRBJ2-7	TRBD1	TRBV30	.
CASSQEWIGPYEQYF	TGCGCCAGCAGCCAAGAATGGATCGGCCCCTACGAGCAGTACTTC	TRBJ2-7	.	TRBV4-1	.
CAWSVHSDGTQYF	TGTGCCTGGAGTGTACATAGCGACGGGACCCAGTACTTC	TRBJ2-5	.	TRBV30	once
CASSLSRDRYGEGYTF	TGTGCCAGCTCACTGAGTAGGGACCGGTACGGCGAAGGCTACACCTTC	TRBJ1-2	.	TRBV18	.
CASSPPGRLGEQFF	TGTGCCAGCAGTCCACCGGGACGCCTGGGTGAGCAGTTCTTC	TRBJ2-1	.	TRBV28	few
CASSRLANSGRLNTEAFF	TGCGCCAGCAGCCGACTTGCGAATAGCGGGAGGTTGAACACTGAAGCTTTCTTT	TRBJ1-1	.	TRBV4-1	.
CSVGATGTGPYEQYF	TGCAGCGTTGGGGCGACGGGGACAGGTCCCTACGAGCAGTACTTC	TRBJ2-7	TRBD1	TRBV29-1	.
CASSLSSNQETQYF	TGCGCCAGCAGCTTGTCTTCCAACCAAGAGACCCAGTACTTC	TRBJ2-5	.	TRBV5-1	once
CASRLAGGTTDTQYF	TGCGCCAGCAGACTAGCGGGGGGGACCACAGATACGCAGTATTTT	TRBJ2-3	TRBD2	TRBV5-1	.
CASSLLGQNYEQYF	TGTGCCAGCAGCTTACTGGGACAGAACTACGAGCAGTACTTC	TRBJ2-7	TRBD1	TRBV7-2	.
CSVVLGRGGETQYF	TGCAGCGTTGTTCTTGGGCGGGGAGGAGAGACCCAGTACTTC	TRBJ2-5	.	TRBV29-1	.
CASSRGRDNEQYF	TGTGCCAGCTCACGAGGTCGGGACAACGAGCAGTACTTC	TRBJ2-7	.	TRBV18	.
CASSLGQYEQYF	TGTGCCAGCAGCTTGGGACAGTACGAGCAGTACTTC	TRBJ2-7	.	TRBV5-4	once
CASSRSRGGSTEAFF	TGTGCCAGCAGCCGCTCCCGCGGGGGGAGCACTGAAGCTTTCTTT	TRBJ1-1	.	TRBV5-5	.
CASSTPGSGANVLTF	TGTGCCAGCAGCACCCCAGGGTCTGGGGCCAACGTCCTGACTTTC	TRBJ2-6	.	TRBV7-9	.
CASSWGSNSNQPQHF	TGTGCCAGCAGTTGGGGATCCAATAGCAATCAGCCCCAGCATTTT	TRBJ1-5	.	TRBV7-2	once
CASSLAVLADTQYF	TGTGCCAGCAGCTTAGCGGTATTGGCAGATACGCAGTATTTT	TRBJ2-3	.	TRBV7-2	.
CSFLPGGYQETQYF	TGCAGCTTCCTTCCGGGGGGGTACCAAGAGACCCAGTACTTC	TRBJ2-5	TRBD2	TRBV29-1	.
CASSTSGGAVETQYF	TGTGCCAGCAGCACCAGCGGGGGGGCCGTAGAGACCCAGTACTTC	TRBJ2-5	TRBD2	TRBV9	.
CASSRQGSSYNEQFF	TGCGCCAGCAGCCGGCAGGGGTCCTCCTACAATGAGCAGTTCTTC	TRBJ2-1	.	TRBV5-1	.